This T cell receptor beta chain was sequenced in a study of shared clonotypes between healthy human individuals. Points from the study as a whole: Owing to a small donor count, the genetic and exposure-history diversity represented was limited.

The table lists this clone with a count of one. Its target is unknown. Some clones are missing from TCRdb's copy, which holds only in-frame ones; the method was immunoSEQ multiplex PCR. The table has fewer than 600,000 clones, roughly four fifths seen once. Germline V gene data show CDR1 as SNHLY and CDR2 as FYNNEI. The CDR3 is 14 residues long. V lost 7 bases and J lost 2, with 15 bases in between. The receptor's source is a woman aged 35 to 49 in good health. Some clones in this sample may be carry-over from other donors' samples. V and J are TRBV2 and TRBJ2-7, with a possible D match to TRBD2 (7 bases). Source material: PBMCs. The CDR3 region is CASKGGDTAYEQYF. DNA of the CDR3: TGTGCCAGCAAAGGGGGGGACACAGCCTACGAGCAGTACTTC.